This TCR beta chain was recovered during a study of T-cell reconstitution after alpha-beta-depleted transplantation in children. The CDR3 extends over 16 amino acids. The V gene's germline CDR1 is ENHRY and CDR2 SYGVKD. Trimming took 5 bases from V and 5 from J; bases not matched to a gene: 7. Preparation of the TCRbeta library involved a method that used unique molecular identifiers. TCRdb called the PCR reads again in MiXCR, with one record for every CDR3 protein. The sample shows 200,000 to 250,000 distinct CDR3 sequences, 12% of them seen only once. Many counts were recorded for this clonotype. This TCR was sampled from a human donor who donated a stem cell graft to a child with acute lymphoblastic leukemia. Sequences were derived from PBMCs from the stem cell graft donor, sampled from the stem cell graft. The chain is built from TRBV10-3 and TRBJ2-1; TRBD2 agrees at 12 bases. The CDR3 loop is CAISSPGTSGHNEQFF. For the CDR3, the DNA is TGTGCCATCAGTTCTCCCGGGACTAGCGGGCACAATGAGCAGTTCTTC.